Below are 16 T cell receptor beta chains sequenced from a single sample in a study of blood T cell repertoires in COVID-19. Libraries were prepared by immunoSEQ multiplex PCR; TCRdb keeps only in-frame clonotypes and omits some of them. The table lists a few hundred thousand clones, roughly 88% of them singletons. The sample comprised PBMCs or T cells enriched from blood (not recorded which). These receptors all stem from a woman under 30 who had been exposed to COVID-19.

This rearrangement joins TRBV28 to TRBJ2-7, with 11 bases lining up with TRBD2. Germline V gene data show CDR1 as MDHEN and CDR2 as SYDVKM. V shed 6 bases and J 2 bases; nucleotides not matched to a gene: 9. The CDR3 length is 16 residues. The CDR3 coding sequence is TGTGCCAGCAGGACTTCGGGACTAGCGGTCCCCTACGAGCAGTACTTC. Its protein is CASRTSGLAVPYEQYF.

V usage is TRBV5-4 and J usage is TRBJ2-7, with a weak D call TRBD2 (5 bases). CDR1 is SGHNT and CDR2 is YYREEE in the germline V gene (reference sequence). V lost 4 bases and J lost 2, with 13 bases in between. The CDR3 loop spans 14 amino acids. The CDR3 sequence: CASSRPDWPYEQYF. CDR3 DNA: TGTGCCAGCAGCCGGCCGGACTGGCCCTACGAGCAGTACTTC.

Comment on this clone: The junction differs from germline at one of its ends, possibly a read error. CDR3 bases: TGCTCTCGACAGGGCAACATGAACACTGAAGCTTTCTTT. Translating gives CSRQGNMNTEAFF. The gene calls are TRBV2 and TRBJ1-1, with 7 positions matching TRBD1. Germline V CDR1 and CDR2: SNHLY, FYNNEI. The CDR3 is made up of 13 amino acids.

CDR3 amino acids: CASSLALTAEQFF. CDR3 coding DNA: TGTGCCAGCAGCTTAGCCCTGACAGCTGAGCAGTTCTTC. The V and J genes are TRBV7-2 and TRBJ2-1, with D maybe TRBD1 (5 bases). Per germline, CDR1 SGHTA and CDR2 FQGNSA. V was cut by 0 bases and J by 9 bases, with 9 bases left in between. The CDR3 has 13 amino acids.

The chain employs TRBV5-1 and TRBJ2-7, with a weak D call TRBD1 (5 bases). The CDR3 length is 15 residues. V was trimmed by 2 bases and J by 3 bases, leaving 15 bases between them. Germline V gene sequence: CDR1 SGHRS, CDR2 YFSETQ. The CDR3 DNA follows: TGCGCCAGCAGCTTCGGACCTTTAGGGGACTACGAGCAGTACTTC. This sequence encodes CASSFGPLGDYEQYF.

V gene TRBV6-4 combines with J gene TRBJ1-6; D might be TRBD1 (5 bases). Trimming removed 8 bases at V and 6 bases at J, with 14 bases between. CDR1 and CDR2 (germline): MRHNA, SNTAGT. CDR3 size: 14 residues. The chain's CDR3 is CASSPDQGNSPLHF. The DNA of the CDR3 is TGTGCCAGCTCCCCGGATCAGGGTAATTCACCCCTCCACTTT.

The V call is TRBV7-9, the J call TRBJ1-5; the D is unclear. Deletions cut 5 bases from V and 5 bases from J, with 10 bases between. The V gene's germline CDR1 is SEHNR and CDR2 FQNEAQ (reference sequence). The CDR3 runs to 13 residues. CDR3: CASSPSMYQPQHF. Written as DNA, the CDR3 is TGTGCCAGCAGCCCGAGTATGTATCAGCCCCAGCATTTT.

Notes on this clone: This sample also contains other DNA sequences that code for the same CDR3. The chain employs TRBV12-3 or TRBV12-4 and TRBJ2-7; no reliable D call. V lost 3 bases to trimming and J lost 6 bases, with 6 bases between them. This CDR3 region has 11 residues. CDR3 DNA: TGTGCCAGCAGTTTCGGTGGCGAGCAGTACTTC. Translating it yields CASSFGGEQYF.

This clone appeared once. J is TRBJ2-5 and V is TRBV5-5; TRBD1 is a possible D gene (6 bases). Germline V CDR1 and CDR2: SGHKS, YYEKEE (reference sequence). The ends were cut back, 5 bases at V and 4 bases at J, with 21 bases in the middle. The CDR3 length is 16 residues. The CDR3 DNA reads TGTGCCAGCAGGCTGACACCAGGGGTATTGGGAGAGACCCAGTACTTC. This gives the protein CASRLTPGVLGETQYF.

The rearrangement joins TRBV5-1 to TRBJ2-5, with TRBD2 matching 8 bases. Germline V gives CDR1 SGHRS, CDR2 YFSETQ. V lost 0 bases to trimming and J lost 3 bases; unmatched junction nucleotides: 4. The CDR3 covers 15 residues. The CDR3 spells CASSLASGGEETQYF. Here the CDR3 DNA reads TGCGCCAGCAGCTTGGCCAGCGGGGGAGAAGAGACCCAGTACTTC.

The rearrangement uses TRBV7-9 and TRBJ2-5; no definite D call. Looked up from germline, CDR1 is SEHNR and CDR2 is FQNEAQ (reference sequence). The V gene lost 1 base and the J gene lost 2 bases, with 5 bases spanning the gap. The CDR3 has 13 amino acids. Here the CDR3 DNA reads TGTGCCAGCAGCTTAGTCGGGCAAGAGACCCAGTACTTC. Its protein product is CASSLVGQETQYF. The complete variable domain, with remaining parts taken from reference TRBV7-9 and TRBJ2-5, reads DTGVSQNPRHKITKRGQNVTFRCDPISEHNRLYWYRQTLGQGPEFLTYFQNEAQLEKSRLLSDRFSAERPKGSFSTLEIQRTEQGDSAMYLCASSLVGQETQYFGPGTRLLVL.

The V call is TRBV28, the J call TRBJ1-1, with 8 bases matching TRBD1. V gave up 5 bases and J gave up 6 bases; unmatched junction bases: 11. Germline V gives CDR1 MDHEN, CDR2 SYDVKM. CDR3 length equals 15 residues. In DNA, the CDR3 is TGTGCCAGCAGTAGGAAGGACAGGGACGTAGCTGAAGCTTTCTTT. Translation gives CASSRKDRDVAEAFF.

This clone has just one count. The chain uses TRBV4-2 and TRBJ2-1; 9 bases are a match to TRBD2. CDR1 is LGHNA and CDR2 is YNFKEQ in the germline V gene. The CDR3 length is 15 residues. Germline trimming cut 4 bases from V and 7 bases from J; bases unmatched to any gene: 8. The CDR3: CASSPLAGSPNEQFF. In DNA form, the CDR3 reads TGTGCCAGCAGCCCCCTAGCGGGATCTCCTAATGAGCAGTTCTTC.

CDR3 DNA sequence: TGTGCCAGCAGCTTGGGGACAGGGGTGTACAATGAGCAGTTCTTC. As protein: CASSLGTGVYNEQFF. This chain links TRBV5-5 with TRBJ2-1; 9 positions agree with TRBD1. The CDR3 is 15 amino acids. Germline CDR1 and CDR2: SGHKS and YYEKEE (reference sequence). Trimming removed 0 bases from V and 4 bases from J; junction bases left unmatched: 2.

The chain links TRBV6-5 to TRBJ1-5; D gene unclear. The CDR3 length is 15 residues. Germline loops: CDR1 MNHEY, CDR2 SVGAGI. V shed 7 bases and J shed 0 bases, with 13 bases lying between them. In nucleotides, the CDR3 is TGTGCCAGCACTTCGAGGCGGGGTAGCAATCAGCCCCAGCATTTT. Translated, it gives CASTSRRGSNQPQHF.

The rearrangement uses TRBV4-3 and TRBJ2-1; TRBD2 aligns across 10 bases. Germline CDR1 is LGHNA and CDR2 is YSLEER. The CDR3 sequence is 16 residues long. J gave up 8 bases and V 1 base, and 8 bases lay outside the gene matches. The CDR3: CASSQVQRGGLYEQFF. CDR3 nucleotides: TGCGCCAGCAGCCAAGTCCAGCGGGGGGGTTTATATGAGCAGTTCTTC.